Listed below are T cell receptor beta chains from one sample, sequenced in a study of blood T cell repertoires in COVID-19. Using immunoSEQ multiplex PCR, the repertoire was profiled, and TCRdb retains in-frame clones only, with some absent. There are around 63,000 clones in the sample; more than 75% occur only once, and roughly 7.2% lies in the top ten. Source material: peripheral blood. These TCRs come from a man in his sixties with acute or convalescent COVID-19. CDR3s include the opening cysteine and the closing phenylalanine or tryptophan. A D gene is named only where the DNA matches it firmly. The listing skips clone size in some rows; elsewhere it reads once, few, many or a size class.

CDR3 length: 11
D gene: TRBD1
V gene: TRBV5-1
clone size: NA
J gene: TRBJ2-7
CDR3 protein: CASSLDREQYF
CDR3 DNA: TGCGCCAGCAGCCTGGACAGGGAGCAGTACTTC

CDR3 length: 14
D gene: TRBD1
V gene: TRBV13
clone size: NA
J gene: TRBJ2-2
CDR3 protein: CASSWTGDTGELFF
CDR3 DNA: TGTGCCAGCAGCTGGACAGGGGACACCGGGGAGCTGTTTTTT

CDR3 length: 15
D gene: NA
V gene: TRBV15
clone size: few
J gene: TRBJ2-2
CDR3 protein: CATSSPRGATGELFF
CDR3 DNA: TGTGCCACCAGCAGTCCTCGGGGGGCCACCGGGGAGCTGTTTTTT

CDR3 length: 16
D gene: NA
V gene: TRBV18
clone size: NA
J gene: TRBJ2-3
CDR3 protein: CASSQQGSTFTDTQYF
CDR3 DNA: TGTGCCAGCTCACAACAGGGCTCGACGTTCACAGATACGCAGTATTTT

CDR3 length: 14
D gene: NA
V gene: TRBV10-1
clone size: once
J gene: TRBJ1-1
CDR3 protein: CASSEPGLGSEAFF
CDR3 DNA: TGCGCCAGCAGTGAGCCAGGCCTTGGGTCTGAAGCTTTCTTT

CDR3 length: 15
D gene: TRBD1
V gene: TRBV9
clone size: NA
J gene: TRBJ2-7
CDR3 protein: CASSPGQGLTYEQYF
CDR3 DNA: TGTGCCAGCAGCCCTGGACAGGGACTGACCTACGAGCAGTACTTC

CDR3 length: 15
D gene: NA
V gene: TRBV4-1
clone size: NA
J gene: TRBJ1-4
CDR3 protein: CASSQAVRVEEKLFF
CDR3 DNA: TGCGCCAGCAGCCAAGCGGTCAGGGTCGAAGAAAAACTGTTTTTT

CDR3 length: 14
D gene: TRBD1
V gene: TRBV25-1
clone size: NA
J gene: TRBJ1-1
CDR3 protein: CASQGQIMNTEAFF
CDR3 DNA: TGTGCCAGCCAGGGACAGATCATGAACACTGAAGCTTTCTTT

CDR3 length: 13
D gene: TRBD1
V gene: TRBV19
clone size: NA
J gene: TRBJ2-7
CDR3 protein: CASKGQGPVGQYF
CDR3 DNA: TGTGCCAGTAAGGGACAGGGACCAGTGGGGCAGTACTTC

CDR3 length: 14
D gene: TRBD1
V gene: TRBV6-5
clone size: NA
J gene: TRBJ1-2
CDR3 protein: CASNPQGAQYGYTF
CDR3 DNA: TGTGCCAGCAACCCACAGGGGGCACAGTATGGCTACACCTTC

CDR3 length: 15
D gene: NA
V gene: TRBV7-7
clone size: NA
J gene: TRBJ2-5
CDR3 protein: CASSLDALAGETQYF
CDR3 DNA: TGTGCCAGCAGCTTGGACGCCCTGGCGGGGGAGACCCAGTACTTC